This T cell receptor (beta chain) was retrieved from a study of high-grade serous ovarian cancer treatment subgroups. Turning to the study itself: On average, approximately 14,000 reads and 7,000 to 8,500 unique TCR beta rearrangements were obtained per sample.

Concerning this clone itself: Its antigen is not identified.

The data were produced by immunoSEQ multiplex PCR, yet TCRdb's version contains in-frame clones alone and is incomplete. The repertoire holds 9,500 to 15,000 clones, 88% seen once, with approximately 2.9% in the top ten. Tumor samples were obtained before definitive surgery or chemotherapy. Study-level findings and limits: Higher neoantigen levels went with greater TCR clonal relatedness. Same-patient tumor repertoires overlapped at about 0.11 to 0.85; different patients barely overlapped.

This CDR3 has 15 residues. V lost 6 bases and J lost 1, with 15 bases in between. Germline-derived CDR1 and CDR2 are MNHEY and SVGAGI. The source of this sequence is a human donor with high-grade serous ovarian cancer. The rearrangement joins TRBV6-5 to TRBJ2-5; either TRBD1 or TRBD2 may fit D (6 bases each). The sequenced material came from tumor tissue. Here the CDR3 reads CASRPGGGVQETQYF. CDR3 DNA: TGTGCCAGCAGACCAGGAGGGGGAGTCCAAGAGACCCAGTACTTC.